The sequence of this T cell receptor beta chain was determined in a study of blood T cell repertoires in COVID-19. Across the study: T cells, B-cell-depleted T cells, or PBMCs provided the cDNA or gDNA that served as material.

Profiling relied on immunoSEQ multiplex PCR, and the TCRdb table lists in-frame clones only, not all of them. In the table there are roughly 140,000 clones, 70% to 90% of which are singletons. The sequencing sample was made of peripheral blood. The TCR sequence derives from a woman aged 60-75 years with COVID-19, enrolled during active disease.

The CDR3 sequence: CASRGLGRGWSYNEQFF. CDR3 DNA: TGCGCCAGCAGGGGCTTGGGCAGGGGATGGTCCTACAATGAGCAGTTCTTC. This sequence joins TRBV10-1 and TRBJ2-1, with D possibly matching TRBD1 (6 bases). Trimming stripped 6 bases from V and 1 base from J, with 19 bases between. Per germline, CDR1 WNHNN and CDR2 SYGVQD (reference sequence). This CDR3 is 17 amino acids long.